One sample yielded the 2 T cell receptor beta chains listed below, sequenced in a study of CD8+ T cells in alopecia areata. Following extraction, RNA underwent reverse transcription to cDNA, which served as the sequencing template. The method was immunoSEQ multiplex PCR; TCRdb's version includes in-frame clones alone and lacks a portion of them. In the table there are over 120,000 clones, 40% to 55% of which are singletons. The sequenced sample was CD4+ T cells sorted from blood, obtained at week 0. These receptors were taken from a human donor with alopecia areata.

The J gene is TRBJ2-3, the V gene TRBV7-2; 9 nucleotides match TRBD2. This CDR3 has 16 residues. V shed 5 bases, J shed 0 bases, and the junction held 6 bases outside the gene matches. In germline, CDR1 is SGHTA, CDR2 FQGNSA. CDR3 in amino acids: CASSQGLADSTDTQYF. DNA of the CDR3: TGTGCCAGCAGCCAGGGACTAGCTGATAGCACAGATACGCAGTATTTT.

This chain uses TRBV6-6 with TRBJ1-3; 7 bases line up with TRBD1. The germline V gene has CDR1 MNHNY and CDR2 SVGAGI (reference sequence). The CDR3 totals 14 residues. V lost 6 bases to trimming and J lost 5 bases; unmatched junction nucleotides: 7. The chain's CDR3 is CASRYRGSRNTIYF. Written as DNA, the CDR3 is TGTGCCAGCAGGTACAGGGGTAGTCGAAACACCATATATTTT.